This T cell receptor beta chain originates from a study of blood T cell repertoires in COVID-19. CDR3 length: 17 amino acids. In germline, CDR1 is SGHAT, CDR2 FQNNGV. With 5 bases clipped from V and 9 bases from J, the junction kept 17 bases outside the gene matches. Sequenced by immunoSEQ multiplex PCR; TCRdb stores in-frame clones only, minus some. The sample includes around 310,000 clones, 90% of them seen just once. In Seattle, patients joined the study during active infection and were tracked longitudinally. The source is a woman between 35 and 50 years old with COVID-19, enrolled during active disease. This chain uses TRBV11-2 with TRBJ2-1, with 9 bases fitting TRBD1. The sequencing input was peripheral blood. The CDR3 sequence: CASSPRSGTGSLSEQFF. The CDR3 region has the DNA TGTGCCAGCAGCCCAAGATCCGGGACAGGGTCCCTGAGTGAGCAGTTCTTC.